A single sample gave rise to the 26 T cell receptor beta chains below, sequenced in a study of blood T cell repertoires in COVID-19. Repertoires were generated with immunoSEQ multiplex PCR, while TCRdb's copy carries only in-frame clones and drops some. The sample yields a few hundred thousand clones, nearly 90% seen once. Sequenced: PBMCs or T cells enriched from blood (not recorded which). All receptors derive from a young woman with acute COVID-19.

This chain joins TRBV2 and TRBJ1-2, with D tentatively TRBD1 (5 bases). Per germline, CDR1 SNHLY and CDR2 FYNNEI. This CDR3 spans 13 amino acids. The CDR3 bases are TGTGCTTCCGGCGACAGCCCTAACTATGGCTACACCTTC. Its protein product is CASGDSPNYGYTF.

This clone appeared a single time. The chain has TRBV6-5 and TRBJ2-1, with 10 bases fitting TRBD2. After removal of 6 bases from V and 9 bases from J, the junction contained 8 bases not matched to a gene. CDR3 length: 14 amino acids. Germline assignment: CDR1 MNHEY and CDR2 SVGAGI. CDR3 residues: CASRKAGGPVEQFF. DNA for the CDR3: TGTGCCAGCAGAAAAGCGGGAGGGCCCGTTGAGCAGTTCTTC.

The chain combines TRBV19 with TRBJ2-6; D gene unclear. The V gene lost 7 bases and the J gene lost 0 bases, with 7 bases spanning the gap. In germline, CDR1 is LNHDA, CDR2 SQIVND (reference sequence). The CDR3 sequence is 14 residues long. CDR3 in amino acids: CASTFGSGANVLTF. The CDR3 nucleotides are TGTGCCAGTACTTTCGGCTCTGGGGCCAACGTCCTGACTTTC.

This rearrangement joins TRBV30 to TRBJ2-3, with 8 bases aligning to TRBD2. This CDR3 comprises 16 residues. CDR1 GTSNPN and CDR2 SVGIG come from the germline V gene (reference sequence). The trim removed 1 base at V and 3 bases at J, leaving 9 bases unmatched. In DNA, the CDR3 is TGTGCCTGGAGTGAGGGTCAGCGGGAGATTACAGATACGCAGTATTTT. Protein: CAWSEGQREITDTQYF. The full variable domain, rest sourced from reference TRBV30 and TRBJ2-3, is SQTIHQWPATLVQPVGSPLSLECTVEGTSNPNLYWYRQAAGRGLQLLFYSVGIGQISSEVPQNLSASRPQDRQFILSSKKLLLSDSGFYLCAWSEGQREITDTQYFGPGTRLTVL.

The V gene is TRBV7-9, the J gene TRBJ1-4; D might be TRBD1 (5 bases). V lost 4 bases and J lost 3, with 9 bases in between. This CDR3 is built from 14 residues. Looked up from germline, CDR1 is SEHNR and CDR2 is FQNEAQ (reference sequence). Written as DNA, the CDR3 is TGTGCCAGCAGCTCCCCGGGGGCTAATGAAAAACTGTTTTTT. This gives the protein CASSSPGANEKLFF.

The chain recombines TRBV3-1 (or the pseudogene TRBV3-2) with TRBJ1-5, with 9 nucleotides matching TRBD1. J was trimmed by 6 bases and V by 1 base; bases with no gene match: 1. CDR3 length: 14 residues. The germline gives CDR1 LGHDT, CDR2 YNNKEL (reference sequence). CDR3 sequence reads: CASSQAGQGQPQHF. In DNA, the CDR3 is TGTGCCAGCAGCCAAGCGGGACAGGGTCAGCCCCAGCATTTT.

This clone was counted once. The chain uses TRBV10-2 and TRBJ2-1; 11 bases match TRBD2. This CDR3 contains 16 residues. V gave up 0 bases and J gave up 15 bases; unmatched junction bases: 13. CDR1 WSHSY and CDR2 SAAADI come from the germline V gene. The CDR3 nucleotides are TGCGCCAGCAGTGAGTCTGAAGACCCTAGCGGGAGGAATCCGTTCTTC. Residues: CASSESEDPSGRNPFF.

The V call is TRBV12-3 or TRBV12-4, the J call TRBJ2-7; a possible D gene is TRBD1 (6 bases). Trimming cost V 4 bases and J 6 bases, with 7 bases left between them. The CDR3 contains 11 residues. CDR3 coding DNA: TGTGCCAGCAGTTCCAGGGGCGAGCAGTACTTC. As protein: CASSSRGEQYF.

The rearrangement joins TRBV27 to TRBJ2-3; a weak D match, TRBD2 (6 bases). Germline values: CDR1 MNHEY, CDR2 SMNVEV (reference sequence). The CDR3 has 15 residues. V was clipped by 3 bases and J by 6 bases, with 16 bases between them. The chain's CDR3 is CASSLLGAGRDTQYF. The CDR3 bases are TGTGCCAGCAGTTTGCTAGGTGCGGGACGGGATACGCAGTATTTT.

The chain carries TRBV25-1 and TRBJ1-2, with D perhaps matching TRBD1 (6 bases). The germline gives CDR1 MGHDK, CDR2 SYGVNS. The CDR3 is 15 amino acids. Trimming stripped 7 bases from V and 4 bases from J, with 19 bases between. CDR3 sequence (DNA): TGTGCCAGCACCATCAACCTCACAGGGTGCTATGGCTACACCTTC. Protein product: CASTINLTGCYGYTF.

The chain's CDR3 is CASSSRLAGLNEQFF. DNA of the CDR3: TGTGCCAGCAGCTCCCGACTAGCGGGACTCAATGAGCAGTTCTTC. The gene calls are TRBV7-9 and TRBJ2-1, with 11 bases lining up with TRBD2. After removal of 4 bases from V and 6 bases from J, the junction contained 5 bases not matched to a gene. The CDR3 is 15 amino acids. CDR1 and CDR2 (germline): SEHNR, FQNEAQ (reference sequence).

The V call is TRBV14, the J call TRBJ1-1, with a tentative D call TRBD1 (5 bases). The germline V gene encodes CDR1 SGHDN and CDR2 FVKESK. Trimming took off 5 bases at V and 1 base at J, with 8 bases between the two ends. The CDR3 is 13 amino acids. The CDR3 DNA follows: TGTGCCAGCAGCAAGGACACGAACACTGAAGCTTTCTTT. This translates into CASSKDTNTEAFF.

The CDR3, as DNA: TGTGCCAGCAGTTACAAAGAGGGCCTCGGAAACTATGGCTACACCTTC. It encodes CASSYKEGLGNYGYTF. The V gene is TRBV27, the J gene TRBJ1-2; D is ambiguous. The CDR3 runs 16 residues. CDR1 is MNHEY, CDR2 SMNVEV, per germline (reference sequence). Trimming left V 4 bases short and J 2 bases short, with 17 bases between.

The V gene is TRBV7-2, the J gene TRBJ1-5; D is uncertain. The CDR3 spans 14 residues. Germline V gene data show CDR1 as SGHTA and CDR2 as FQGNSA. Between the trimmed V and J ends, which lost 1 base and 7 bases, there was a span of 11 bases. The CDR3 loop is CASSLVPDLQPQHF. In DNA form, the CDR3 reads TGTGCCAGCAGCTTAGTTCCCGACTTGCAGCCCCAGCATTTT.

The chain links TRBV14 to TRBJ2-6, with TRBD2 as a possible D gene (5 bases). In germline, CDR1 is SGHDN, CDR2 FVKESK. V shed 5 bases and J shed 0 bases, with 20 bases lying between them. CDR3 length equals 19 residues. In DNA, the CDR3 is TGTGCCAGCAGCTCGGAAGAGGGCATCCCGCGCTCTGGGGCCAACGTCCTGACTTTC. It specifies CASSSEEGIPRSGANVLTF.

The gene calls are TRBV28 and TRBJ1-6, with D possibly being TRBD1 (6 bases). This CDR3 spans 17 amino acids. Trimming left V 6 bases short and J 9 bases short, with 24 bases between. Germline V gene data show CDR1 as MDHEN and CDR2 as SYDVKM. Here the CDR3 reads CASSQKRGIVVVSPLHF. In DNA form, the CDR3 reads TGTGCCAGCAGCCAAAAAAGGGGGATCGTGGTGGTTTCACCCCTCCACTTT. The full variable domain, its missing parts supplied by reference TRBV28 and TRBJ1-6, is DVKVTQSSRYLVKRTGEKVFLECVQDMDHENMFWYRQDPGLGLRLIYFSYDVKMKEKGDIPEGYSVSREKKERFSLILESASTNQTSMYLCASSQKRGIVVVSPLHFGNGTRLTVT.

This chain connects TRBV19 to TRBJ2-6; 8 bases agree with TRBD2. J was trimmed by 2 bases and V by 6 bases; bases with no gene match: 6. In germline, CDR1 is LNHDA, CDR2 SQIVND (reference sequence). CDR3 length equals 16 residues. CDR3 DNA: TGTGCCAGTAGCAGCGGGAGTTTTGCTGGGGCCAACGTCCTGACTTTC. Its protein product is CASSSGSFAGANVLTF. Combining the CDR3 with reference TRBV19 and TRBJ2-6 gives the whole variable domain DGGITQSPKYLFRKEGQNVTLSCEQNLNHDAMYWYRQDPGQGLRLIYYSQIVNDFQKGDIAEGYSVSREKKESFPLTVTSAQKNPTAFYLCASSSGSFAGANVLTFGAGSRLTVL.

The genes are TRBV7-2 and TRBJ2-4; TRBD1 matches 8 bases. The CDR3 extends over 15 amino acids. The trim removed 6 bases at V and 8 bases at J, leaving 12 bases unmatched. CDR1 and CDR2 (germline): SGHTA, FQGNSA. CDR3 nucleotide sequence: TGTGCCAGCAGTCCCAGCCGACAGGGGCATGACATTCAGTACTTC. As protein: CASSPSRQGHDIQYF.

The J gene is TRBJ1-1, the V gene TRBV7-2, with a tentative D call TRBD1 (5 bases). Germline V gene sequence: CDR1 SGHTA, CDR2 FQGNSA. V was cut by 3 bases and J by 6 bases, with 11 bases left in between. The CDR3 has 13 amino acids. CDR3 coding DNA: TGTGCCAGCAGCTTTAGACAGAGTCCTGAAGCTTTCTTT. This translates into CASSFRQSPEAFF.

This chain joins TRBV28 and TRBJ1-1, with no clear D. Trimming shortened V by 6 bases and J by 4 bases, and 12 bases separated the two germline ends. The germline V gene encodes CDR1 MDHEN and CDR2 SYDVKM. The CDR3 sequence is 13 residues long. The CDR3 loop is CASSAAGVTEAFF. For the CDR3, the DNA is TGTGCCAGCAGCGCGGCGGGAGTCACTGAAGCTTTCTTT. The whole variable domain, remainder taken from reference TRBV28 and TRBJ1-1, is DVKVTQSSRYLVKRTGEKVFLECVQDMDHENMFWYRQDPGLGLRLIYFSYDVKMKEKGDIPEGYSVSREKKERFSLILESASTNQTSMYLCASSAAGVTEAFFGQGTRLTVV.

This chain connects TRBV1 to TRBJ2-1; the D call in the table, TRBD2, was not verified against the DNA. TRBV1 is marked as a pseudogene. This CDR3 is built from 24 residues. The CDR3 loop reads CTSSQDILLVGTSGRAPGGNEQFF. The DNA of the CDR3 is TGCACCAGCAGCCAAGATATTCTCTTAGTGGGGACTAGCGGGAGGGCCCCCGGGGGAAATGAGCAGTTCTTC.

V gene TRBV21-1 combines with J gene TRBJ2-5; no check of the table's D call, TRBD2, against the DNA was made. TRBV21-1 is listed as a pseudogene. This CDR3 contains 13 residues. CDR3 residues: CAPSVGLQETQYF. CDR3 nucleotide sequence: TGTGCCCCCTCTGTCGGGTTGCAAGAGACCCAGTACTTC.

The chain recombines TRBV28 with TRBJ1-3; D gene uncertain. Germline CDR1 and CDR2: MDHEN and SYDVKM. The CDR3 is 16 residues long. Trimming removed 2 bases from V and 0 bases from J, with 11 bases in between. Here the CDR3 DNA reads TGTGCCAGCAGTTTAGGCAGTCACAGCTCTGGAAACACCATATATTTT. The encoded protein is CASSLGSHSSGNTIYF.

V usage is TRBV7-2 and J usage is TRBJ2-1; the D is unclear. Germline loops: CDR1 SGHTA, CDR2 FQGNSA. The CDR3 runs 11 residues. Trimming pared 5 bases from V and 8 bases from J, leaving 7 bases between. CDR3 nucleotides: TGTGCCAGCAGCCTAACGGATGAGCAGTTCTTC. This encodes CASSLTDEQFF.

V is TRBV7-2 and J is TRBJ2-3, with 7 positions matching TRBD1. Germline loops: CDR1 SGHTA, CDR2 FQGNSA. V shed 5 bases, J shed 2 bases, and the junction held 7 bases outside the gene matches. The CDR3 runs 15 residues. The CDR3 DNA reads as TGTGCCAGCAGCCCGAGGGACAGACCCACAGATACGCAGTATTTT. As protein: CASSPRDRPTDTQYF.

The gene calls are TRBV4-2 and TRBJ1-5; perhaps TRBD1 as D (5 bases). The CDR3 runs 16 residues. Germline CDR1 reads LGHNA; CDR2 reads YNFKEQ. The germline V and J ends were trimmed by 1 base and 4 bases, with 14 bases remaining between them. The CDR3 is CASSQGGQVVNQPQHF. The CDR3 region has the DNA TGTGCCAGCAGCCAAGGGGGCCAGGTCGTTAATCAGCCCCAGCATTTT.